This TCR beta chain was obtained from a study of blood T cells in healthy people across ages. The CDR3 is 14 amino acids. V lost 5 bases and J lost 7, with 15 bases in between. Alongside a J-beta primer mix, a sample-barcoded 5' primer served in a second PCR lasting roughly 7 to 11 cycles. Each sample yielded at least 2.5 million CDR3-containing paired-end reads. TCRdb independently ran MiXCR on the 5' RACE reads; one entry per CDR3 protein. This table holds roughly 680,000 distinct CDR3 sequences, approximately 52% found once. PBMCs, at least 6 million per sample, were isolated. The sample taken for sequencing was blood. The J gene is TRBJ1-5, the V gene TRBV12-3 or TRBV12-4; D remains unclear. The origin of this receptor is a woman over 75 in good health. The CDR3 reads CASSPGPEGQPQHF. CDR3 in DNA: TGTGCCAGCAGTCCCGGACCCGAAGGGCAGCCCCAGCATTTT.